The 13 T cell receptor beta chains below were found in one sample sequenced in a study of PD-1 blockade in classical Hodgkin lymphoma. Time point of the sample: cycle 4 day 1 (C4D1), after around six weeks of nivolumab. No patient escaped relapse after autologous stem cell transplantation, and brentuximab vedotin exposure varied. Purified CD4+ T cells were obtained from thawed PBMCs through magnetic negative selection. Produced via immunoSEQ multiplex PCR; TCRdb's table is partial and in-frame only. The sample includes about 30,000 clones, under 90% seen only once; the top ten take approximately 0.8%. Material: CD4+ T cells from blood, obtained before the fourth cycle of nivolumab. These receptors originate from a human donor with classical Hodgkin lymphoma.

This clone was seen a few times. The chain couples TRBV7-9 to TRBJ1-6; D is unresolved. V shed 5 bases and J shed 2 bases, with 19 bases lying between them. Germline-derived CDR1 and CDR2 are SEHNR and FQNEAQ (reference sequence). This CDR3 spans 18 amino acids. CDR3 sequence reads: CASSLPGGRSTYNSPLHF. The CDR3 region has the DNA TGTGCCAGCAGCCTACCGGGAGGGAGGTCGACCTATAATTCACCCCTCCACTTT.

The V gene is TRBV18, the J gene TRBJ1-4; D unclear. Per the germline V gene, CDR1 is KGHSH and CDR2 is LQKENI. V was shortened by 3 bases and J by 0 bases, with 8 bases between the two germline ends. This CDR3 is 15 amino acids long. CDR3 region: CASSPIGPTNEKLFF. The CDR3 DNA is TGTGCCAGCTCACCGATAGGGCCAACTAATGAAAAACTGTTTTTT.

The chain recombines TRBV27 with TRBJ2-3; 8 positions match TRBD1. This CDR3 region has 14 residues. V lost 8 bases to trimming and J lost 1 base; unmatched junction nucleotides: 5. The germline V gene encodes CDR1 MNHEY and CDR2 SMNVEV (reference sequence). The CDR3, as DNA: TGTGCCAGCGGGAAACAGGGGGGCACAGATACGCAGTATTTT. Its translation: CASGKQGGTDTQYF.

This chain connects TRBV6-5 to TRBJ1-2; a weak D match, TRBD1 (5 bases). Trimming took off 5 bases at V and 7 bases at J, with 11 bases between the two ends. The CDR3 contains 12 residues. Per germline, CDR1 MNHEY and CDR2 SVGAGI. The CDR3 loop reads CASSPRGGGYTF. In DNA form, the CDR3 reads TGTGCCAGCAGTCCTAGGGGTGGTGGCTACACCTTC.

The CDR3 DNA reads TGCAGCGTTGATAACGGGGTCGGGGGAGTAGATACGCAGTATTTT. This sequence encodes CSVDNGVGGVDTQYF. V gene TRBV29-1 combines with J gene TRBJ2-3; the D gene is possibly TRBD2 (6 bases). The germline V gene has CDR1 SQVTM and CDR2 ANQGSEA. The CDR3 totals 15 residues. V was clipped by 3 bases and J by 5 bases, with 18 bases between them.

The rearrangement links TRBV6-1 to TRBJ1-6; D remains unclear. Germline CDR1 MNHNS, CDR2 SASEGT. This CDR3 is 13 amino acids long. Trimming took 0 bases from V and 7 from J, leaving 4 bases between them. Written as DNA, the CDR3 is TGTGCCAGCAGTGAAGCGCGGAATTCACCCCTCCACTTT. Translated, it gives CASSEARNSPLHF.

This clone was seen once. V and J are TRBV4-2 and TRBJ2-1; 7 bases are a match to TRBD2. CDR1 is LGHNA, CDR2 YNFKEQ, per germline. The junction had 5 bases not matched to a gene; V was cut back by 0 bases and J by 3 bases. The CDR3 covers 16 residues. CDR3: CASSQDQAGNYNEQFF. As DNA, the CDR3 is TGTGCCAGCAGCCAAGATCAAGCGGGGAACTACAATGAGCAGTTCTTC.

The chain uses TRBV7-3 and TRBJ2-1; D might be TRBD2 (7 bases). The CDR3 extends over 14 amino acids. The V end lost 2 bases, the J end lost 5 bases, and 10 bases lay between the germline ends. Germline V gene lookup returns CDR1 SGHTA and CDR2 FQGTGA. CDR3 residues: CASSLAGANNEQFF. CDR3 sequence (DNA): TGTGCCAGCAGCTTAGCGGGGGCGAACAATGAGCAGTTCTTC.

The rearrangement uses TRBV2 and TRBJ1-1, with 7 bases aligning to TRBD1. V gave up 4 bases and J gave up 0 bases; unmatched junction bases: 5. The CDR3 is 15 amino acids. Per germline, CDR1 SNHLY and CDR2 FYNNEI. CDR3 DNA sequence: TGTGCCAGCAGTGGGGGGGGACAGATGAACACTGAAGCTTTCTTT. Protein: CASSGGGQMNTEAFF. Filled out from reference TRBV2 and TRBJ1-1, the complete variable domain reads EPEVTQTPSHQVTQMGQEVILRCVPISNHLYFYWYRQILGQKVEFLVSFYNNEISEKSEIFDDQFSVERPDGSNFTLKIRSTKLEDSAMYFCASSGGGQMNTEAFFGQGTRLTVV.

This sequence joins TRBV11-2 and TRBJ2-2; perhaps TRBD2 as D (5 bases). V lost 5 bases to trimming and J lost 6 bases, with 13 bases between them. The CDR3 runs to 14 residues. Germline CDR1 reads SGHAT; CDR2 reads FQNNGV. CDR3 DNA: TGTGCCAGCAGCCCACTCTGGCGGGCCGGGGAGCTGTTTTTT. This codes for CASSPLWRAGELFF.

V usage is TRBV5-1 and J usage is TRBJ2-2; TRBD1 aligns across 8 bases. Trimming removed 1 base from V and 0 bases from J; junction bases left unmatched: 2. Germline values: CDR1 SGHRS, CDR2 YFSETQ. The CDR3 sequence is 16 residues long. The CDR3 DNA sequence: TGCGCCAGCAGCTTGCCCAGGGGGCCGAACACCGGGGAGCTGTTTTTT. This gives the protein CASSLPRGPNTGELFF.

This chain links TRBV5-1 with TRBJ1-4; 8 bases map to TRBD1. The CDR3 sequence is 16 residues long. The ends lost 4 bases at V and 7 bases at J; junction bases unmatched: 12. CDR1 is SGHRS, CDR2 YFSETQ, per germline. The CDR3 coding sequence is TGCGCCAGCAGCCCTGCAGGACAGGGCGGGTTTGAAAAACTGTTTTTT. Its protein is CASSPAGQGGFEKLFF.

The chain's CDR3 is CASSSIARFSHEQYF. The CDR3 region has the DNA TGTGCCAGCAGCTCAATAGCTAGGTTCTCTCACGAGCAGTACTTC. The V gene is TRBV7-2, the J gene TRBJ2-7; unclear D gene. The CDR3 extends over 15 amino acids. The V end was cut by 4 bases, the J end by 5 bases, with 18 bases between. Germline lookup yields CDR1 SGHTA and CDR2 FQGNSA. Drawing the rest from reference TRBV7-2 and TRBJ2-7, the complete variable domain is GAGVSQSPSNKVTEKGKDVELRCDPISGHTALYWYRQSLGQGLEFLIYFQGNSAPDKSGLPSDRFSAERTGGSVSTLTIQRTQQEDSAVYLCASSSIARFSHEQYFGPGTRLTVT.